The next 21 T cell receptor beta chains were all read from a single sample in a study of T cell responses to AZD1222 COVID-19 vaccine. Profiled with immunoSEQ multiplex PCR; TCRdb holds only in-frame clones, not every one. Among 80,000 to 100,000 clones listed, roughly 87% were seen once. The source was peripheral blood, collected 28 days after the second AZD1222 dose. These receptors all come from an adult who received the AZD1222 COVID-19 vaccine.

A single count supports this clone. V gene TRBV3-1 (or the pseudogene TRBV3-2) combines with J gene TRBJ2-5, with 8 bases identical to TRBD2. The germline V gene has CDR1 LGHDT and CDR2 YNNKEL (reference sequence). V lost 6 bases and J lost 2; bases outside the gene matches: 8. The CDR3 has 15 residues. CDR3 region: CASRAGTRVQETQYF. Written as DNA, the CDR3 is TGTGCCAGCAGGGCCGGGACTAGGGTACAAGAGACCCAGTACTTC.

The chain combines TRBV14 with TRBJ2-5; D uncertain. The CDR3 spans 18 residues. The germline CDR1 and CDR2 sequences are SGHDN and FVKESK. Trimming took off 0 bases at V and 4 bases at J, with 21 bases between the two ends. The CDR3 coding sequence is TGTGCCAGCAGCCAAGACGCATTATATAGGGCCCGAGGAGAGACCCAGTACTTC. It encodes CASSQDALYRARGETQYF. Drawing the rest from reference TRBV14 and TRBJ2-5, the complete variable domain is EAGVTQFPSHSVIEKGQTVTLRCDPISGHDNLYWYRRVMGKEIKFLLHFVKESKQDESGMPNNRFLAERTGGTYSTLKVQPAELEDSGVYFCASSQDALYRARGETQYFGPGTRLLVL.

V is TRBV6-2 or TRBV6-3 and J is TRBJ2-1; D gene ambiguous. The CDR3 runs to 13 residues. Germline V lookup: CDR1 MNHEY, CDR2 SVGEGT. V shed 5 bases and J shed 4 bases, with 9 bases lying between them. CDR3 in amino acids: CASSPDPYNEQFF. The CDR3 nucleotides are TGTGCCAGCAGTCCCGACCCGTACAATGAGCAGTTCTTC.

The chain joins TRBV21-1 to TRBJ2-1. TRBV21-1 is listed as a pseudogene. CDR3 size: 14 residues. The CDR3 nucleotides read TGTGCCAGCAGCAAATATGAAAGGGCCCATGAGCAGTTCTTC. Its translation: CASSKYERAHEQFF.

This chain's CDR3 is CASTSFVGLGGEAFF. DNA of the CDR3: TGTGCCAGCACCTCCTTTGTGGGGCTAGGGGGTGAAGCTTTCTTT. This chain uses TRBV7-9 with TRBJ1-1, with D tentatively TRBD1 (6 bases). The CDR3 length is 15 residues. From germline, CDR1 is SEHNR and CDR2 FQNEAQ (reference sequence). V was pared by 7 bases and J by 7 bases, with 22 bases between.

This rearrangement joins TRBV5-1 to TRBJ1-1, with D uncertain. The CDR3 contains 14 residues. Trimming pared 4 bases from V and 1 base from J, leaving 11 bases between. Germline V gene lookup returns CDR1 SGHRS and CDR2 YFSETQ. CDR3 in DNA: TGCGCCAGCAGCCTGGGAATAAGGAACACTGAAGCTTTCTTT. Protein: CASSLGIRNTEAFF.

The rearrangement links TRBV4-1 to TRBJ2-6; D unresolved. This CDR3 is built from 16 residues. Germline loops: CDR1 MGHRA, CDR2 YSYEKL. V lost 0 bases and J 0 bases, leaving 6 bases between the germline ends. CDR3 bases: TGCGCCAGCAGCCAAGATCCCGCCTCTGGGGCCAACGTCCTGACTTTC. Its protein product is CASSQDPASGANVLTF.

The chain uses TRBV7-2 and TRBJ2-7; TRBD1 aligns across 9 bases. From germline, CDR1 is SGHTA and CDR2 FQGNSA. V dropped 6 bases and J dropped 2; count of bases not matched to a gene: 11. The CDR3 spans 16 residues. The CDR3 DNA is TGTGCCAGCAGGCATACCGGGACAGGGATCCCCTACGAGCAGTACTTC. Amino acid sequence: CASRHTGTGIPYEQYF.

The rearrangement links TRBV1 to TRBJ1-1; TRBD1, the D gene given by the table, was not confirmed from the DNA. TRBV1 is a known pseudogene. The CDR3 loop spans 18 amino acids. The CDR3 here is CTSSEEGTGGEKPTEAFF. For the CDR3, the DNA is TGCACCAGCAGCGAAGAAGGGACAGGGGGCGAGAAGCCGACTGAAGCTTTCTTT.

The V call is TRBV7-9, the J call TRBJ2-5; D gene ambiguous. This CDR3 region has 14 residues. Trimming took 5 bases from V and 5 from J, leaving 15 bases between them. Germline CDR1 SEHNR, CDR2 FQNEAQ (reference sequence). The CDR3 nucleotides read TGTGCCAGCAGCCGTTATGTCACCGGGGAGACCCAGTACTTC. This gives the protein CASSRYVTGETQYF.

The chain couples TRBV5-1 to TRBJ1-5; the D is unclear. Germline CDR1 is SGHRS and CDR2 is YFSETQ. CDR3 size: 13 residues. V dropped 4 bases and J dropped 0 bases, with 5 bases sitting between them. This chain's CDR3 is CASSPDSNQPQHF. CDR3 DNA sequence: TGCGCCAGCAGCCCGGATAGCAATCAGCCCCAGCATTTT.

The chain combines TRBV6-5 with TRBJ1-4, with D possibly TRBD1 on 5 matching bases. Germline CDR1 reads MNHEY; CDR2 reads SVGAGI. V was pared by 11 bases and J by 8 bases, with 9 bases between. This CDR3 comprises 10 residues. The chain's CDR3 is CAAGDEKLFF. Written as DNA, the CDR3 is TGTGCCGCCGGGGACGAAAAACTGTTTTTT.

The gene calls are TRBV7-2 and TRBJ1-3; perhaps TRBD1 as D (5 bases). This CDR3 has 15 amino acids. Germline lookup yields CDR1 SGHTA and CDR2 FQGNSA. Between the trimmed V and J ends, which lost 0 bases and 4 bases, there was a span of 10 bases. The CDR3 protein is CASSLAWGGGNTIYF. The DNA for the CDR3 is TGTGCCAGCAGCTTAGCGTGGGGGGGAGGAAACACCATATATTTT. The full variable domain, completed using reference TRBV7-2 and TRBJ1-3, is GAGVSQSPSNKVTEKGKDVELRCDPISGHTALYWYRQSLGQGLEFLIYFQGNSAPDKSGLPSDRFSAERTGGSVSTLTIQRTQQEDSAVYLCASSLAWGGGNTIYFGEGSWLTVV.

This chain joins TRBV30 and TRBJ1-2, with D tentatively TRBD1 (5 bases). This CDR3 spans 13 amino acids. Germline assignment: CDR1 GTSNPN and CDR2 SVGIG (reference sequence). Between the trimmed V and J ends, which lost 4 bases and 4 bases, there was a span of 13 bases. Here the CDR3 DNA reads TGTGCCTGGAAGGACGGGGGGTTCTATGGCTACACCTTC. It yields the protein CAWKDGGFYGYTF.

This chain joins TRBV11-1 and TRBJ1-1; D not resolved. The length of the CDR3 is 13 residues. Trimming removed 1 base from V and 1 base from J, with 4 bases in between. Germline V CDR1 and CDR2: SGHAT, FQDESV (reference sequence). CDR3 amino acids: CASSLGENTEAFF. For the CDR3, the DNA is TGTGCCAGCAGCTTAGGAGAGAACACTGAAGCTTTCTTT.

This rearrangement joins TRBV7-9 to TRBJ2-1; possibly TRBD1 for D (6 bases). The germline V gene has CDR1 SEHNR and CDR2 FQNEAQ (reference sequence). This CDR3 spans 11 amino acids. V was cut by 2 bases and J by 16 bases, with 12 bases left in between. CDR3: CASSLYTGHFF. The CDR3 DNA reads TGTGCCAGCAGCTTATATACGGGACATTTCTTC.

The rearrangement joins TRBV24-1 to TRBJ1-2; D is unclear. Per the germline V gene, CDR1 is KGHDR and CDR2 is SFDVKD. This CDR3 has 13 amino acids. The V end was cut by 6 bases, the J end by 3 bases, with 10 bases between. Here the CDR3 DNA reads TGTGCCACCAGTAAGGGCTCCCACTATGGCTACACCTTC. As protein: CATSKGSHYGYTF.

The chain links TRBV9 to TRBJ2-7, with 10 bases matching TRBD1. V was clipped by 3 bases and J by 2 bases; unmatched bases: 5. The germline gives CDR1 SGDLS, CDR2 YYNGEE. The CDR3 sequence is 15 residues long. CDR3 protein: CASSATGGFAYEQYF. The CDR3 DNA reads TGTGCCAGCAGCGCGACAGGGGGCTTTGCCTACGAGCAGTACTTC. The full variable domain, its missing parts supplied by reference TRBV9 and TRBJ2-7, is DSGVTQTPKHLITATGQRVTLRCSPRSGDLSVYWYQQSLDQGLQFLIQYYNGEERAKGNILERFSAQQFPDLHSELNLSSLELGDSALYFCASSATGGFAYEQYFGPGTRLTVT.

As to this clone: The germline gene is not matched at one end of the junction; a read error may be the cause. The chain is built from TRBV5-1 and TRBJ2-7; 8 nucleotides align to TRBD1. CDR1 is SGHRS, CDR2 YFSETQ, per germline. The CDR3 is 15 residues long. In nucleotides, the CDR3 is TGCGCCAGCACTCGAGGGACAGGAGCCTCCCACGAGCAGTACTTC. It specifies CASTRGTGASHEQYF.

The CDR3 here is CASSLVLQGTEAFF. Written as DNA, the CDR3 is TGTGCCAGCAGCTTAGTTTTACAGGGCACTGAAGCTTTCTTT. The chain has TRBV11-2 and TRBJ1-1; TRBD1 might be the D (6 bases). The V gene's germline CDR1 is SGHAT and CDR2 FQNNGV. The CDR3 has 14 residues. V was cut by 1 base and J by 4 bases, with 10 bases left in between. Complete variable domain (other parts from reference TRBV11-2 and TRBJ1-1): EAGVAQSPRYKIIEKRQSVAFWCNPISGHATLYWYQQILGQGPKLLIQFQNNGVVDDSQLPKDRFSAERLKGVDSTLKIQPAKLEDSAVYLCASSLVLQGTEAFFGQGTRLTVV.

This clone was observed a handful of times. The rearrangement joins TRBV11-2 to TRBJ1-1, with unresolved D. The CDR3 spans 14 residues. Trimming took off 1 base at V and 4 bases at J, with 10 bases between the two ends. Germline V gene sequence: CDR1 SGHAT, CDR2 FQNNGV. This CDR3 reads CASSLGVGPTEAFF. The CDR3 DNA reads as TGTGCCAGCAGCTTAGGTGTAGGACCCACTGAAGCTTTCTTT.